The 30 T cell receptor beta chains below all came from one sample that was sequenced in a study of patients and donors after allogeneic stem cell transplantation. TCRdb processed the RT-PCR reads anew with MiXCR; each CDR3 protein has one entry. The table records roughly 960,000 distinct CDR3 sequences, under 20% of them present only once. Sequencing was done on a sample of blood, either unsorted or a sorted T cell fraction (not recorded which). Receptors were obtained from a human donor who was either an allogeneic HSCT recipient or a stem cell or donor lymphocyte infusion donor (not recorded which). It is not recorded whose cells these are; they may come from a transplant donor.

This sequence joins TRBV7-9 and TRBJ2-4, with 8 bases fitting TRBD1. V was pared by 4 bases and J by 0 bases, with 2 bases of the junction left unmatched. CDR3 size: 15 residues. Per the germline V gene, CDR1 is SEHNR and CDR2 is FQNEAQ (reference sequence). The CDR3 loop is CASSWTGLAKNIQYF. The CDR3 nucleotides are TGTGCCAGCAGCTGGACAGGGTTAGCCAAAAACATTCAGTACTTC.

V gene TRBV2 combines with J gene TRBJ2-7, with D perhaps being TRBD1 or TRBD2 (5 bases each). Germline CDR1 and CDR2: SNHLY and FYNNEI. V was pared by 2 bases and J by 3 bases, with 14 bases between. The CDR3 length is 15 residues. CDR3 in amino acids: CASSENPGPNYEQYF. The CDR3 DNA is TGTGCCAGCAGTGAAAACCCGGGGCCCAACTACGAGCAGTACTTC.

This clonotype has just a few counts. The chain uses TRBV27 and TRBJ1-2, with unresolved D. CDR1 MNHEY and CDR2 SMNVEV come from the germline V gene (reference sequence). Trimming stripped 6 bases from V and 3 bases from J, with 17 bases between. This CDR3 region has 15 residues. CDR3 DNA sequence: TGTGCCAGCAGCCCAGAGGACGGCGGCGACTATGGCTACACCTTC. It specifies CASSPEDGGDYGYTF.

CDR3 region: CATSDSGLPYLFF. The DNA for the CDR3 is TGTGCCACCAGTGATTCCGGACTCCCCTATTTGTTCTTC. The V gene is TRBV24-1, the J gene TRBJ2-1, with D maybe TRBD2 (5 bases). Germline-derived CDR1 and CDR2 are KGHDR and SFDVKD. Trimming left V 2 bases short and J 15 bases short, with 16 bases between. The length of the CDR3 is 13 residues.

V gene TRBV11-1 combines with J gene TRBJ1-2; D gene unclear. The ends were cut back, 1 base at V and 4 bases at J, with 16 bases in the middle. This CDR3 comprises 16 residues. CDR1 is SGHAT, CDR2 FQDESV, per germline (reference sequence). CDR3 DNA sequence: TGTGCCAGCAGCTTAGAGCCAGCTGGATCTCCCTATGGCTACACCTTC. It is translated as CASSLEPAGSPYGYTF.

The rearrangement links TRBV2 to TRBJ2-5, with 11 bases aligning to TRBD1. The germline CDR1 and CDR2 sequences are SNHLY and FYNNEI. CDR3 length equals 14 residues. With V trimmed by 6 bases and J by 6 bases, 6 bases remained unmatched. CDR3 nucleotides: TGTGCCAGCAGCGGACAGGGGGCAGGGAAGACCCAGTACTTC. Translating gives CASSGQGAGKTQYF. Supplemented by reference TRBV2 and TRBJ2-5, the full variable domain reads EPEVTQTPSHQVTQMGQEVILRCVPISNHLYFYWYRQILGQKVEFLVSFYNNEISEKSEIFDDQFSVERPDGSNFTLKIRSTKLEDSAMYFCASSGQGAGKTQYFGPGTRLLVL.

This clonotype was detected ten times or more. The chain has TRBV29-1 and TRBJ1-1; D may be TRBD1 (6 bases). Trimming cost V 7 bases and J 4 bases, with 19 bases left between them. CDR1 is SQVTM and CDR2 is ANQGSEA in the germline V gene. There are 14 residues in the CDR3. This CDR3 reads CSGRQETGTTEAFF. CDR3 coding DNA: TGCAGCGGACGACAGGAGACTGGAACCACTGAAGCTTTCTTT.

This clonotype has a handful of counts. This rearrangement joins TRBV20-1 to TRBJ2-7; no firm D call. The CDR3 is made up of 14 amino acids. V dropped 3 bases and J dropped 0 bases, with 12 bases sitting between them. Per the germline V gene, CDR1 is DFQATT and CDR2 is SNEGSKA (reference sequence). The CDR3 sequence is CSASAEPYSYEQYF. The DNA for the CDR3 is TGCAGTGCTAGCGCCGAGCCCTACTCCTACGAGCAGTACTTC.

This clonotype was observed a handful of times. Written as DNA, the CDR3 is TGCAGCGCCGTAGGGACCTCCGGATACAATGAGCAGTTCTTC. Residues: CSAVGTSGYNEQFF. This rearrangement joins TRBV29-1 to TRBJ2-1; D might be TRBD1 or TRBD2, each matching 5 bases. The germline gives CDR1 SQVTM, CDR2 ANQGSEA. Trimming shortened V by 7 bases and J by 4 bases, and 17 bases separated the two germline ends. This CDR3 is built from 14 residues.

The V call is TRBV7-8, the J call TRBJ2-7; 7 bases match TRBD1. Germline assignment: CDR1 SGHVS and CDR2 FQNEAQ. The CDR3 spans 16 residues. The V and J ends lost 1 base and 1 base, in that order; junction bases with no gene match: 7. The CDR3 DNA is TGTGCCAGCAGCTTAGTGGGACAGTATGTTTCCTACGAGCAGTACTTC. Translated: CASSLVGQYVSYEQYF.

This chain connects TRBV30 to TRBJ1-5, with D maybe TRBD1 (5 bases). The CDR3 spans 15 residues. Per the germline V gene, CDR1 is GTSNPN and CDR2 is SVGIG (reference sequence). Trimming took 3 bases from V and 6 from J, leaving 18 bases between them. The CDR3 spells CAWSRDGGSSQPQHF. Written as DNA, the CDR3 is TGTGCCTGGAGCCGGGACGGCGGATCGAGTCAGCCCCAGCATTTT.

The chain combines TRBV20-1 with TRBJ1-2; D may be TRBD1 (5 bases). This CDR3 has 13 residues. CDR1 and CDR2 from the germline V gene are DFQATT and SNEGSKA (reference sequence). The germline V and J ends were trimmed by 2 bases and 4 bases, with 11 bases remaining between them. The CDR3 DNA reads TGCAGTGCTAGACAGGGCACCGGCTATGGCTACACCTTC. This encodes CSARQGTGYGYTF.

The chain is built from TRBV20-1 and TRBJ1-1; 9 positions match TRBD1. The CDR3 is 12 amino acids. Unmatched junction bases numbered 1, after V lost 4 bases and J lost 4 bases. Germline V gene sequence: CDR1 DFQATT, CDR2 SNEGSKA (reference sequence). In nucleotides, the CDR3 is TGCAGTGCTACGGACAGGGGCACTGAAGCTTTCTTT. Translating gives CSATDRGTEAFF.

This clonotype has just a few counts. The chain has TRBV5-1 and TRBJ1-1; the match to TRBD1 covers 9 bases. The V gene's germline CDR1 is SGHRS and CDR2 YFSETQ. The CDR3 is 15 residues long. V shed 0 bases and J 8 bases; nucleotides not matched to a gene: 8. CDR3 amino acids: CASSLGSGQGKEAFF. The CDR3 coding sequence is TGCGCCAGCAGCTTGGGCTCGGGACAGGGAAAGGAAGCTTTCTTT.

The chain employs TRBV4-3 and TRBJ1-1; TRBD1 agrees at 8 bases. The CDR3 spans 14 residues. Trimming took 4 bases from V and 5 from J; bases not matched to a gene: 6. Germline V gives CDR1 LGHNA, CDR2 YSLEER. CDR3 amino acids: CASSLRTGWTEAFF. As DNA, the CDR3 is TGCGCCAGCAGCCTCCGGACAGGGTGGACTGAAGCTTTCTTT.

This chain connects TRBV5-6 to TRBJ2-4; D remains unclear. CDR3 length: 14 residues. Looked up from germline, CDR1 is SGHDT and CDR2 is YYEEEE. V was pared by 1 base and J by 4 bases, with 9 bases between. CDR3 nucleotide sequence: TGTGCCAGCAGCTTGAGGGCTACGAAAAACATTCAGTACTTC. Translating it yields CASSLRATKNIQYF.

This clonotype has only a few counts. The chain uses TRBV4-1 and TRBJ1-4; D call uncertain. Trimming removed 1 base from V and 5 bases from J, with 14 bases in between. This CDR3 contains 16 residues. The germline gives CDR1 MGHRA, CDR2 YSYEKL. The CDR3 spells CASSQVKGPRNEKLFF. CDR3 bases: TGCGCCAGCAGCCAAGTTAAAGGACCTCGGAATGAAAAACTGTTTTTT.

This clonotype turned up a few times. The CDR3 protein is CASSLSSRGETEAFF. The CDR3, as DNA: TGCGCCAGCAGCTTATCCAGCAGGGGGGAAACTGAAGCTTTCTTT. V is TRBV5-1 and J is TRBJ1-1; 7 positions match TRBD1. Trimming removed 2 bases from V and 5 bases from J; junction bases left unmatched: 9. Germline loops: CDR1 SGHRS, CDR2 YFSETQ. The CDR3 extends over 15 amino acids.

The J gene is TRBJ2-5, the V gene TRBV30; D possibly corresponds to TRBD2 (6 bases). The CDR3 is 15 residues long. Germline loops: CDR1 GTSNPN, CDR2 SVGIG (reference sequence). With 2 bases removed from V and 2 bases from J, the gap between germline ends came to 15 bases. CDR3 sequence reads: CAWSPWTNRQETQYF. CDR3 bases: TGTGCCTGGAGTCCCTGGACTAACCGACAAGAGACCCAGTACTTC.

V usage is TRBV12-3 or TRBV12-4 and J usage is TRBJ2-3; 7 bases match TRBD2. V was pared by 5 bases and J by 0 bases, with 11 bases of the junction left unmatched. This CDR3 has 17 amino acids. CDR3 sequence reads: CASSPQKRGPSTDTQYF. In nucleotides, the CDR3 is TGTGCCAGCAGTCCTCAAAAGCGGGGACCTAGCACAGATACGCAGTATTTT.

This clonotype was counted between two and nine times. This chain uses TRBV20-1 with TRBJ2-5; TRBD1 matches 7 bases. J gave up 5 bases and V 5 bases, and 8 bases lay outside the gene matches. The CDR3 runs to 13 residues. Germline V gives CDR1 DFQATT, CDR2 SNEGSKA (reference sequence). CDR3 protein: CSAEQGVRETQYF. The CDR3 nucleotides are TGCAGTGCTGAGCAGGGGGTCAGGGAGACCCAGTACTTC.

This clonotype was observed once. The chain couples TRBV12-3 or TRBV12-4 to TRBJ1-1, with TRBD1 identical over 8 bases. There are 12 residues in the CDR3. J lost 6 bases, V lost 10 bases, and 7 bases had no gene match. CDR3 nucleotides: TGTGCCACCGGACAGGGTAGGGCTGAAGCTTTCTTT. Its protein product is CATGQGRAEAFF.

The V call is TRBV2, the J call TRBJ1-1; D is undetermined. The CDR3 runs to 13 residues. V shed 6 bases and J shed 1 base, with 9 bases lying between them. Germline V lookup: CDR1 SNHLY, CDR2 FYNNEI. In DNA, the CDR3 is TGTGCCAGCAGCGTTAACAGGAACACTGAAGCTTTCTTT. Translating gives CASSVNRNTEAFF.

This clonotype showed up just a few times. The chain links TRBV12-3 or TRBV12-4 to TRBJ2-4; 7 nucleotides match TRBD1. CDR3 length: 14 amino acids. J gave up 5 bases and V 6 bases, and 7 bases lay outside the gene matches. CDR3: CASSSIDRENIQYF. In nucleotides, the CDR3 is TGTGCCAGCAGCTCCATCGACAGGGAAAACATTCAGTACTTC.

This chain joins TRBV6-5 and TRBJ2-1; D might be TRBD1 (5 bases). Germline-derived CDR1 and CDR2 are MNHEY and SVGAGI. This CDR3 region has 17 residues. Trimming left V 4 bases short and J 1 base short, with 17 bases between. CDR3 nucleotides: TGTGCCAGCAGTTCCTCATTGCAGGGTCTTTCCTACAATGAGCAGTTCTTC. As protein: CASSSSLQGLSYNEQFF.

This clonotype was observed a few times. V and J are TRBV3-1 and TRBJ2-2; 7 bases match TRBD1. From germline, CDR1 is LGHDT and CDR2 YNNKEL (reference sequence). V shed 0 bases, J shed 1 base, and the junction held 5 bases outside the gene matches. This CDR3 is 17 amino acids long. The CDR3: CASSQEWDSLNTGELFF. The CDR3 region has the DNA TGTGCCAGCAGCCAAGAGTGGGACAGCCTGAACACCGGGGAGCTGTTTTTT. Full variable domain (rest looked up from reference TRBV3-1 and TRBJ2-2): DTAVSQTPKYLVTQMGNDKSIKCEQNLGHDTMYWYKQDSKKFLKIMFSYNNKELIINETVPNRFSPKSPDKAHLNLHINSLELGDSAVYFCASSQEWDSLNTGELFFGEGSRLTVL.

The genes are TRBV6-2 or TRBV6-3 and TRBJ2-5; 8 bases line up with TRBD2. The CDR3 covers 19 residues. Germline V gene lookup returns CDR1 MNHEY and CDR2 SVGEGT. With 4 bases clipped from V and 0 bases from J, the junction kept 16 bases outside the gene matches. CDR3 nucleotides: TGTGCCAGCAGTTCCAAATCCTTCCGACTAGCGAGGTACCAAGAGACCCAGTACTTC. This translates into CASSSKSFRLARYQETQYF.

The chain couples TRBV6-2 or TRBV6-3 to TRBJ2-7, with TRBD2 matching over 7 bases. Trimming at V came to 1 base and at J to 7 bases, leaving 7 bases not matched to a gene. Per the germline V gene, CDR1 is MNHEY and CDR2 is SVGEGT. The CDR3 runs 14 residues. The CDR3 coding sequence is TGTGCCAGCAGTTACTTAGCGGAGGGAGGGGAGCAGTACTTC. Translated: CASSYLAEGGEQYF.

The CDR3 DNA reads as TGCGCCAGCAGCCAAGAGTACCTAGCGGGAGTGGAGACCCAGTACTTC. The encoded protein is CASSQEYLAGVETQYF. This rearrangement joins TRBV4-1 to TRBJ2-5, with 10 bases lining up with TRBD2. This CDR3 contains 16 residues. The junction had 6 bases not matched to a gene; V was cut back by 0 bases and J by 5 bases. The germline CDR1 and CDR2 sequences are MGHRA and YSYEKL.

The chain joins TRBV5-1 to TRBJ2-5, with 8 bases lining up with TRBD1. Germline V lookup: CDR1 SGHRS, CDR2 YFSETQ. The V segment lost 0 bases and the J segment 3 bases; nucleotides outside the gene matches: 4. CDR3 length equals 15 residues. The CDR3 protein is CASSLARGQEETQYF. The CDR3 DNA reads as TGCGCCAGCAGCTTGGCGCGGGGACAGGAAGAGACCCAGTACTTC.